A single sample is the source of the 14 T cell receptor beta chains below, sequenced in a study of blood T cell repertoires in COVID-19 (dated by TCRdb to about 2020). Library construction relied on the immunoSEQ multiplex PCR assay. The table comes from immuneACCESS by way of TCRdb, which keeps in-frame sequences with V and J called. Part of the clones is missing from these tables; in studies checked, under half for an unresolved V gene and the rest for unknown reasons. The sample table lists approximately 120,000 clones, about 80% of them with a count of one. The ten largest clones represent about 12% of the sample. Sequenced sample: peripheral blood. Receptors were obtained from a man aged 55 to 70 with acute or convalescent COVID-19.

The chain is built from TRBV27 and TRBJ2-3, with D tentatively TRBD2 (6 bases). The CDR3 runs 16 residues. Germline V gene data show CDR1 as MNHEY and CDR2 as SMNVEV (reference sequence). The ends were cut back, 3 bases at V and 4 bases at J, with 17 bases in the middle. CDR3 DNA: TGTGCCAGCAGTTTTTCGAGGTCACTAGCCCCAGATACGCAGTATTTT. Translated: CASSFSRSLAPDTQYF.

This clone was found once. The rearrangement links TRBV7-9 to TRBJ2-2; 10 bases fit TRBD2. The ends lost 5 bases at V and 2 bases at J; junction bases unmatched: 8. This CDR3 spans 17 amino acids. Germline V gene data show CDR1 as SEHNR and CDR2 as FQNEAQ (reference sequence). CDR3 protein: CASSRPTSGTNTGELFF. DNA of the CDR3: TGTGCCAGCAGCCGACCTACTAGCGGGACAAACACCGGGGAGCTGTTTTTT.

This chain uses TRBV5-1 with TRBJ2-3; the D gene is possibly TRBD1 (6 bases). The CDR3 runs to 15 residues. CDR1 is SGHRS and CDR2 is YFSETQ in the germline V gene. The V and J ends lost 5 bases and 4 bases respectively, with 17 bases between them. CDR3 sequence: CASRRSGEMADTQYF. CDR3 DNA sequence: TGCGCCAGCAGACGATCAGGGGAGATGGCAGATACGCAGTATTTT.

Only one count was recorded for this clone. The chain has TRBV24-1 and TRBJ1-1; D is possibly TRBD1 (6 bases). The CDR3 extends over 15 amino acids. Trimming removed 3 bases from V and 4 bases from J, with 14 bases in between. Germline V gives CDR1 KGHDR, CDR2 SFDVKD. For the CDR3, the DNA is TGTGCCACCAGTGATCCAACCTCAGGGGCCACTGAAGCTTTCTTT. Amino acids: CATSDPTSGATEAFF.

The genes are TRBV27 and TRBJ2-1; D gene ambiguous. Germline loops: CDR1 MNHEY, CDR2 SMNVEV (reference sequence). V lost 3 bases to trimming and J lost 1 base, with 4 bases between them. The CDR3 runs to 13 residues. The CDR3 loop is CASSFYSYNEQFF. In DNA form, the CDR3 reads TGTGCCAGCAGTTTCTATTCCTACAATGAGCAGTTCTTC.

The V call is TRBV7-8, the J call TRBJ1-3; no firm D call. Trimming took 3 bases from V and 3 from J, leaving 6 bases between them. The CDR3 runs to 13 residues. Per the germline V gene, CDR1 is SGHVS and CDR2 is FQNEAQ. CDR3 sequence reads: CASSLRVGNTIYF. The CDR3 nucleotides read TGTGCCAGCAGCTTGAGGGTTGGAAACACCATATATTTT.

The V gene is TRBV12-3 or TRBV12-4, the J gene TRBJ2-3, with D perhaps matching TRBD2 (6 bases). Trimming pared 7 bases from V and 6 bases from J, leaving 11 bases between. The CDR3 covers 12 residues. The CDR3 loop is CASNPGVDTQYF. CDR3 coding DNA: TGTGCCAGCAACCCGGGGGTGGATACGCAGTATTTT.

This clone was seen just once. In nucleotides, the CDR3 is TGTGCCAGCAGCCGTGGACAGGGGAACACCGGGGAGCTGTTTTTT. It is translated as CASSRGQGNTGELFF. The V call is TRBV11-3, the J call TRBJ2-2; 8 bases align to TRBD1. This CDR3 comprises 15 residues. CDR1 and CDR2 (germline): SGHNT, YENEEA. V lost 5 bases to trimming and J lost 1 base; unmatched junction nucleotides: 3.

This sequence joins TRBV10-3 and TRBJ1-5; D unclear. The CDR3 is made up of 13 amino acids. V was trimmed by 6 bases and J by 2 bases, leaving 8 bases between them. Germline V lookup: CDR1 ENHRY, CDR2 SYGVKD. The CDR3 sequence: CAIRSGGNQPQHF. Here the CDR3 DNA reads TGTGCCATCAGAAGCGGGGGCAATCAGCCCCAGCATTTT.

This sequence joins TRBV24-1 and TRBJ2-3; possible D gene TRBD1, 6 bases. Germline V CDR1 and CDR2: KGHDR, SFDVKD. Trimming took 6 bases from V and 6 from J, leaving 12 bases between them. The CDR3 loop spans 13 amino acids. DNA for the CDR3: TGTGCCACCAGTACGACAGGCGTGGATACGCAGTATTTT. Protein sequence: CATSTTGVDTQYF.

This clone occurred a few times. V usage is TRBV5-1 and J usage is TRBJ1-4, with 7 bases that match TRBD1. Germline CDR1 reads SGHRS; CDR2 reads YFSETQ. With 4 bases clipped from V and 0 bases from J, the junction kept 6 bases outside the gene matches. The CDR3 spans 16 residues. The CDR3 protein is CASSPQGTATNEKLFF. The CDR3 DNA reads as TGCGCCAGCAGCCCCCAAGGGACAGCAACTAATGAAAAACTGTTTTTT.

J is TRBJ2-7 and V is TRBV15; no clear D gene. The CDR3 consists of 14 residues. Trimming stripped 1 base from V and 0 bases from J, with 7 bases between. CDR1 and CDR2 (germline): LNHNV, YYDKDF (reference sequence). This CDR3 is CATSRARGSYEQYF. CDR3 coding DNA: TGTGCCACCAGCAGAGCCAGAGGCTCCTACGAGCAGTACTTC. Full variable domain (remainder filled in from reference TRBV15 and TRBJ2-7): DAMVIQNPRYQVTQFGKPVTLSCSQTLNHNVMYWYQQKSSQAPKLLFHYYDKDFNNEADTPDNFQSRRPNTSFCFLDIRSPGLGDTAMYLCATSRARGSYEQYFGPGTRLTVT.

The genes are TRBV29-1 and TRBJ1-2, with D perhaps TRBD1 (6 bases). The CDR3 has 14 residues. Trimming stripped 6 bases from V and 4 bases from J, with 18 bases between. Germline lookup yields CDR1 SQVTM and CDR2 ANQGSEA. The CDR3 protein is CSVAAGAPSYGYTF. The CDR3 DNA sequence: TGCAGCGTCGCGGCAGGGGCCCCTTCCTATGGCTACACCTTC.

The chain recombines TRBV5-1 with TRBJ2-6; D is uncertain. The CDR3 is 15 residues long. Germline V CDR1 and CDR2: SGHRS, YFSETQ. The germline V and J ends were trimmed by 5 bases and 0 bases, with 9 bases remaining between them. The CDR3 reads CASREPFSGANVLTF. CDR3 sequence (DNA): TGCGCCAGCAGGGAGCCCTTCTCTGGGGCCAACGTCCTGACTTTC.